In this sample, the clone carrying this TCR beta chain turned up many times. Its antigen is unidentified. TCR beta CDR3 region amplification was performed from RNA transcripts. The study used the HTBI primer set for a first-round RT-PCR of the TCR CDR3. MiXCR, run by TCRdb on the multiplex PCR reads, gives a single entry per CDR3 protein. Of some 760,000 distinct CDR3 sequences listed, around 15% are singletons. Germline assignment: CDR1 KGHSH and CDR2 LQKENI. Trimming took 2 bases from V and 9 from J; bases not matched to a gene: 7. The CDR3 is 17 amino acids. The data were taken from a study of T cells in Graves' hyperthyroidism and ophthalmopathy. Whole-study results and caveats: Most clonotypes that expanded in the thyroid above 0.001 also showed up in blood.

Sequenced material: blood. This sequence joins TRBV18 and TRBJ2-1; TRBD2 aligns across 16 bases. This sequence originates from a woman between 18 and 29 years old with Graves' hyperthyroidism. CDR3 sequence reads: CASSPEGLAGGTIEQFF. The CDR3 region has the DNA TGTGCCAGCTCACCAGAGGGACTAGCGGGAGGGACAATTGAGCAGTTCTTC.